Below are 9 T cell receptor gamma chains sequenced from a single sample in a study of γδ T cells in repeated Plasmodium falciparum infection. TCRdb re-processed the multiplex PCR reads using CATT. The repertoire has 27,000 or so gamma-chain clones, over 1.3% of them found once; the top ten carry approximately 20%. Vgamma9/Vdelta2+ and Vdelta2-negative gammadelta T cells were flow-sorted from PBMC for bulk sequencing. The specimen sequenced was gamma-delta T cells from blood. These TCRs come from a pool of human donors (malaria-infected and uninfected, not separated).

This clone appeared a few times. Given a far larger clone just one base away, this is likely a sequencing read error. Distinct nucleotide sequences in the sample also encode this CDR3. TRGV5 is the V gene, and the J gene was not called. This CDR3 is 14 amino acids long. Germline V gene data show CDR1 as VINAFY and CDR2 as YDVSNSKD. CDR3 region: CATWDRPGPYKKLF. CDR3 DNA sequence: TGTGCCACCTGGGACAGGCCTGGACCCTATAAGAAACTCTTC.

This clone was observed at least ten times. The chain links TRGV5 to TRGJ1 or TRGJ2. CDR1 and CDR2 from the germline V gene are VINAFY and YDVSNSKD. Trimming removed 3 bases from V and 2 bases from J; junction bases left unmatched: 10. This CDR3 is built from 15 residues. The CDR3 spells CATWDAPVDYYKKLF. DNA of the CDR3: TGTGCCACCTGGGACGCGCCTGTGGATTATTATAAGAAACTCTTT.

This clone was counted at least ten times. This DNA translates differently at residue 11 from the TCRdb protein, which is that of a much larger clone; a read error is likely, and the protein shown is the DNA's own translation. CDR3 bases: TGTGCCACCTGGGACAGGTCAAGGGATTGGGTCAAGACGTTT. It translates to CATWDRSRDWVKTF. The J gene is TRGJP2, the V gene TRGV3. Here the J gene was assigned by germline matching of the DNA, as TCRdb has none. CDR3 size: 14 residues. CDR1 and CDR2 (germline): VTNTFY, YDVSTARD (reference sequence).

This clone was detected many times. TCRdb's listed protein matches a much larger clone and diverges from this DNA's translation at residue 4, likely through a read error; the protein shown comes from the DNA. The rearrangement uses TRGV9 and TRGJP. CDR3 length: 15 residues. CDR1 is GITISATS, CDR2 ISYDGTV, per germline (reference sequence). In nucleotides, the CDR3 is TGTGCCTTGCGGGAGGATCGGTTGGGCAAAAAAATCAAGGTATTT. Translating gives CALREDRLGKKIKVF.

This clone was observed a few times. The protein in TCRdb stems from a much larger clone and differs at residue 3 from this DNA's translation, likely a read error; here the protein is translated from the DNA. The chain couples TRGV9 to TRGJP. TCRdb supplies no J gene; here it was assigned by aligning the nucleotide sequence to germline. There are 13 residues in the CDR3. CDR1 is GITISATS and CDR2 is ISYDGTV in the germline V gene (reference sequence). The CDR3 nucleotides are TGTGCGAAGGGAGAGTTGGGCAAAAAAATCAAGGTATTT. Translating gives CAKGELGKKIKVF.

Notes on this clone: A read error likely explains why the TCRdb protein, taken from a much larger clone, differs from this DNA's translation at residue 9; the protein shown is translated from the DNA. V usage is TRGV9 and J usage is TRGJP. The J gene comes from matching the DNA to germline here; TCRdb lacks it. The junction had 10 bases not matched to a gene; V was cut back by 4 bases and J by 7 bases. This CDR3 has 17 amino acids. CDR1 and CDR2 from the germline V gene are GITISATS and ISYDGTV (reference sequence). The DNA for the CDR3 is TGTGCCTTGTGGGATAACCTAAACGAGTTGGGCAAAAAAATCAAGGTATTT. It yields the protein CALWDNLNELGKKIKVF.

Notes on this clone: This DNA's translation and the protein TCRdb lists, from a much larger clone, do not match at residue 10, likely due to a read error; the protein shown is translated from the DNA. This chain uses TRGV2 with TRGJ1 or TRGJ2. Here the J gene was assigned by germline matching of the DNA, as TCRdb has none. Trimming removed 1 base from V and 8 bases from J; junction bases left unmatched: 11. Germline V gene lookup returns CDR1 EGSNGY and CDR2 YDSYNSKV. The CDR3 is made up of 14 amino acids. This CDR3 reads CATWDGRPYHKKLF. CDR3 bases: TGTGCCACCTGGGACGGTCGACCCTATCATAAGAAACTCTTT.

As concerns this clone: The protein given by TCRdb reflects a much larger clone and differs at residue 10 from this DNA's translation, likely from a read error; the protein shown is the DNA's translation. The chain recombines TRGV4 with TRGJ1 or TRGJ2. TCRdb does not report a J gene; here it was assigned by matching the DNA to germline references. The germline V gene has CDR1 EGSTGY and CDR2 YDSYTSSV. CDR3 length: 14 residues. Unmatched junction bases numbered 16, after V lost 5 bases and J lost 9 bases. CDR3 sequence (DNA): TGTGCCACCTGGGCCCCGGTCGGAGGCTGTAAGAAACTCTTT. Amino acid sequence: CATWAPVGGCKKLF.

Notes on this clone: TCRdb has a much larger clone's protein, which differs at residue 9 from the translation of this DNA, likely because of a read error; what is shown is the protein translated from the DNA. The chain links TRGV9 to TRGJP. The J gene, left out of TCRdb, was set here by checking the DNA against germline. This CDR3 comprises 14 residues. Per the germline V gene, CDR1 is GITISATS and CDR2 is ISYDGTV (reference sequence). The CDR3 protein is CALPRGLGRKIKVF. The CDR3 DNA reads TGTGCCTTGCCAAGGGGGTTGGGCAGAAAAATCAAGGTATTT.